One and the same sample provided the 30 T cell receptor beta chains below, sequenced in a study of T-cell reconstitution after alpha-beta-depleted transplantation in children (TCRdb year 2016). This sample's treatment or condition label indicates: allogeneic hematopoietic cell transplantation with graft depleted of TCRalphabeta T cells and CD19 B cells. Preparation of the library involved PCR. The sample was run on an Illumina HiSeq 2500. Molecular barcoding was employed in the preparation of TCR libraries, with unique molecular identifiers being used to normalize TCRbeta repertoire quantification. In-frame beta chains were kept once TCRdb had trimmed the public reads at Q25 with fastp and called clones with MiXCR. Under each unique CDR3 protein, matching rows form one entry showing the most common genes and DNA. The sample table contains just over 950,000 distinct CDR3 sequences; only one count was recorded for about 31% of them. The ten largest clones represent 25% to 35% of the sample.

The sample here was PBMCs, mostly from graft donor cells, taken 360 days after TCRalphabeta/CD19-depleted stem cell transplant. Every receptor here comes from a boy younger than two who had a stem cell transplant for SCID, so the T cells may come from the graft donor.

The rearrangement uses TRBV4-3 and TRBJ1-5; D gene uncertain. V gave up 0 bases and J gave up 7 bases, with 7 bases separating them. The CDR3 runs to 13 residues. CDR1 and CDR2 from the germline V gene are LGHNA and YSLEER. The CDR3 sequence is CASSQDLRQPQHF. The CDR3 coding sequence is TGCGCCAGCAGCCAAGATCTTCGGCAGCCCCAGCATTTT.

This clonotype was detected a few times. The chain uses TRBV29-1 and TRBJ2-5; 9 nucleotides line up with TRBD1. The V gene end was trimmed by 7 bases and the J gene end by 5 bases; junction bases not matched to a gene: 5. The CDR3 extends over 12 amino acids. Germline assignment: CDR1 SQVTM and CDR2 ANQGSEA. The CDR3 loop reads CSAGQGWETQYF. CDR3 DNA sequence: TGCAGCGCCGGACAGGGGTGGGAGACCCAGTACTTC.

The CDR3 DNA reads as TGTGCCAGCAGTTCTGAAGTATACACTGAAGCTTTCTTT. Amino acids: CASSSEVYTEAFF. The genes are TRBV12-3 or TRBV12-4 and TRBJ1-1; D not resolved. Trimming pared 4 bases from V and 3 bases from J, leaving 9 bases between. The CDR3 has 13 residues.

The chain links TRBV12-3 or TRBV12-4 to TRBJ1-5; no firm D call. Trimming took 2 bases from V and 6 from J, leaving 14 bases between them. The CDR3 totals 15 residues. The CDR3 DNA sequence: TGTGCCAGCAGTTTAAATGACGGGTATGGTCAGCCCCAGCATTTT. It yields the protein CASSLNDGYGQPQHF.

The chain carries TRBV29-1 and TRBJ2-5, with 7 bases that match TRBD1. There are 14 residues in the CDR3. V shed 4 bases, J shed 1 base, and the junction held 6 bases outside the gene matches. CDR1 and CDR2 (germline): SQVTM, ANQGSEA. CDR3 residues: CSVGQGSFQETQYF. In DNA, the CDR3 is TGCAGCGTTGGACAGGGCTCATTCCAAGAGACCCAGTACTTC.

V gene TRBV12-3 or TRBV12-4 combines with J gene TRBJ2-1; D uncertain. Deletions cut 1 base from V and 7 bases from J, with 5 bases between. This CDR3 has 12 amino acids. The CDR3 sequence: CASSLERNEQFF. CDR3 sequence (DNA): TGTGCCAGCAGTTTAGAAAGGAATGAGCAGTTCTTC.

Here the CDR3 DNA reads TGCGCCAGCAGCCAAGTACTCCTTGACAGGGGCTACGAGCAGTACTTC. Its translation is CASSQVLLDRGYEQYF. This chain connects TRBV4-1 to TRBJ2-7, with 8 bases matching TRBD1. CDR3 length: 16 residues. The J segment lost 3 bases and the V segment lost 1 base, leaving 8 bases of the junction unmatched. Germline loops: CDR1 MGHRA, CDR2 YSYEKL.

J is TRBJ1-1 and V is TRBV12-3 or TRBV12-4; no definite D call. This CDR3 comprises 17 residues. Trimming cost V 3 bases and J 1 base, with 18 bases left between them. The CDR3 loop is CASSFDRFGRENTEAFF. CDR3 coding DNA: TGTGCCAGCAGTTTTGACCGGTTTGGCAGAGAGAACACTGAAGCTTTCTTT.

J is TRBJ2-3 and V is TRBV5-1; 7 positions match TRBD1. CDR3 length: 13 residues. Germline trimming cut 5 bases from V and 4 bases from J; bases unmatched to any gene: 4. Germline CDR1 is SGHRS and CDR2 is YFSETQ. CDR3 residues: CASRTQGPDTQYF. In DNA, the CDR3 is TGCGCCAGCAGGACACAGGGGCCAGATACGCAGTATTTT.

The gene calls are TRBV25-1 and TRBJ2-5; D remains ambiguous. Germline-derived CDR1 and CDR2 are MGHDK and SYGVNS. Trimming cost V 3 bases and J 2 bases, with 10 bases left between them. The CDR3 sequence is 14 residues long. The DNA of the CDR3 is TGTGCCAGCAGTGATTCGGCAGTACAAGAGACCCAGTACTTC. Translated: CASSDSAVQETQYF.

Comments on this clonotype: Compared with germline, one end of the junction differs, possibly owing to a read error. The CDR3: CASSSGTGSNQPHHF. CDR3 bases: TGTGCCAGCAGCTCCGGGACAGGTAGCAATCAGCCCCACCATTTT. The genes are TRBV12-3 or TRBV12-4 and TRBJ1-5; 8 positions agree with TRBD1. The CDR3 runs 15 residues.

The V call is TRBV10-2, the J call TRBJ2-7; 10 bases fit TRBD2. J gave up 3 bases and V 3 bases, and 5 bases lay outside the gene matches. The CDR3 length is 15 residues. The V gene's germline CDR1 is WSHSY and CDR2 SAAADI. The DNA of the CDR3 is TGCGCCAGCAGTGATCCCAAGCGGGGGGGCTACGAGCAGTACTTC. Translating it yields CASSDPKRGGYEQYF.

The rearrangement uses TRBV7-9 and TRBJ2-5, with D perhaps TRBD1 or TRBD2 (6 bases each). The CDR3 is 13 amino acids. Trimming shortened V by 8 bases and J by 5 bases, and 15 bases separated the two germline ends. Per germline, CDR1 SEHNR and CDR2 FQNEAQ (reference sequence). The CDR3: CASPSVGGETQYF. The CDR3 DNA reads TGTGCCAGCCCATCGGTGGGGGGCGAGACCCAGTACTTC.

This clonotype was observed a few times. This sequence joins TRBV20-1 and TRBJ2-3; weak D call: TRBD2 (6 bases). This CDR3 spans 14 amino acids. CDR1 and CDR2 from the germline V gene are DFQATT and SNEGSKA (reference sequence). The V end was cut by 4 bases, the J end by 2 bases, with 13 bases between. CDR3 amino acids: CSAKPGVFTDTQYF. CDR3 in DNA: TGCAGTGCTAAGCCGGGGGTGTTCACAGATACGCAGTATTTT.

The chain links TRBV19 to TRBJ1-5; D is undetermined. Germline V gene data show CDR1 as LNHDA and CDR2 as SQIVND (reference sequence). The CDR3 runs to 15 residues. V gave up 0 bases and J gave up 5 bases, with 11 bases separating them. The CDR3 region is CASSIDLGSYQPQHF. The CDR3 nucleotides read TGTGCCAGTAGTATAGATCTAGGGTCTTATCAGCCCCAGCATTTT.

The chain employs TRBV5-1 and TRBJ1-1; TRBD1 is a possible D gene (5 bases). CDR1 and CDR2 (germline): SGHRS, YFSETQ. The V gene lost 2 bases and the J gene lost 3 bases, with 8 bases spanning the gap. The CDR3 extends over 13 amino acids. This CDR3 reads CASSLQEYTEAFF. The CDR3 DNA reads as TGCGCCAGCAGCTTACAGGAGTACACTGAAGCTTTCTTT.

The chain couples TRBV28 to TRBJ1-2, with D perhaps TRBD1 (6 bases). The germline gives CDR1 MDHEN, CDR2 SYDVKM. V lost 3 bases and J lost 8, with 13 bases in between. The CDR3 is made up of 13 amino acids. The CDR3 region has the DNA TGTGCCAGCAGTTTGTGGGGGGCCGACGGCTACACCTTC. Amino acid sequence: CASSLWGADGYTF.

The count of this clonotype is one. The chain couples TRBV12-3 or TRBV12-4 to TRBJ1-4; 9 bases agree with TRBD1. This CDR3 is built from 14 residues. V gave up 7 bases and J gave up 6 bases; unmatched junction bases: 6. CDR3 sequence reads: CASTLQGADEKLFF. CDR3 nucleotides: TGTGCCAGCACCCTACAGGGGGCGGATGAAAAACTGTTTTTT.

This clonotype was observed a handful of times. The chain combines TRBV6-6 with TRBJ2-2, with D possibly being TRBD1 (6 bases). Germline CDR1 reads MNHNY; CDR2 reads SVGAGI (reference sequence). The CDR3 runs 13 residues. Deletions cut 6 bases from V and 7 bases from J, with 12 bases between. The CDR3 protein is CASRFTGIGELFF. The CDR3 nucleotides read TGTGCCAGCAGGTTTACAGGGATCGGGGAGCTGTTTTTT.

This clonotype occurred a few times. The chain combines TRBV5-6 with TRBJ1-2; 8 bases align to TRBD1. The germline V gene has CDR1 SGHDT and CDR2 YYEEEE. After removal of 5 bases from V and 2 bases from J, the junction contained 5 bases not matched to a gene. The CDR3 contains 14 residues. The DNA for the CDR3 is TGTGCCAGCAGATCGACAGGGGAGAACTATGGCTACACCTTC. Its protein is CASRSTGENYGYTF.

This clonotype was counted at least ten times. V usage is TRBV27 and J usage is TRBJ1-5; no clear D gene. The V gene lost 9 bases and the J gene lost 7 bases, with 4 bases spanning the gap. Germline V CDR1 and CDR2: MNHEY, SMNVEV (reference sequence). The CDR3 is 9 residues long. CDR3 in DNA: TGTGCCAGTGGACAGCCCCAGCATTTT. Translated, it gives CASGQPQHF.

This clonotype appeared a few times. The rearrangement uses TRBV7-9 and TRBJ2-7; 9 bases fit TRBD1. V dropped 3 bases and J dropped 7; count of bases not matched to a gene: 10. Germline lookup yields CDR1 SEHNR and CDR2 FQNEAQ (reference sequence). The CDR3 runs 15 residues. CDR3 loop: CASSFSGTGSREQYF. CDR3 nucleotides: TGTGCCAGCAGCTTCTCCGGGACAGGGTCGAGGGAGCAGTACTTC.

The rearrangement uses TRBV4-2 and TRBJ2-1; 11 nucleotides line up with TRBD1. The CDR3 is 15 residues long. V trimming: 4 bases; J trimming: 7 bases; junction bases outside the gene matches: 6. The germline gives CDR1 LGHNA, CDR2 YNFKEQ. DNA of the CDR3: TGTGCCAGCAGCCCCCTCGGGACAGGGGGAAATGAGCAGTTCTTC. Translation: CASSPLGTGGNEQFF.

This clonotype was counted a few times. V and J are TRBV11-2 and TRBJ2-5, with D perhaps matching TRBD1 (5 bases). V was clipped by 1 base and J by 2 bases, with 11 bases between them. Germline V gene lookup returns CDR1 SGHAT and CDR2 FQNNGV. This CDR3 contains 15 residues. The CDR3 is CASSLGSKGQETQYF. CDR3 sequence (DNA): TGTGCCAGCAGCTTAGGTTCGAAGGGGCAAGAGACCCAGTACTTC.

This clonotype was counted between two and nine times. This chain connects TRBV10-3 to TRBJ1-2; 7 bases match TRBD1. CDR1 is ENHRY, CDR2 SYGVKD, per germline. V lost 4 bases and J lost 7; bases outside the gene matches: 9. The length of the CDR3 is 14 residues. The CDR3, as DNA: TGTGCCATCAGTGGCCCGACAGGGCGGGGTGGCTACACCTTC. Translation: CAISGPTGRGGYTF.

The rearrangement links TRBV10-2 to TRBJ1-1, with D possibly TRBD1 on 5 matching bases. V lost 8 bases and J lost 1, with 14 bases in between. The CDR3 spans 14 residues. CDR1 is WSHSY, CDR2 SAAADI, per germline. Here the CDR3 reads CASLTPGPNTEAFF. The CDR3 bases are TGCGCCAGCCTTACCCCGGGACCGAACACTGAAGCTTTCTTT.

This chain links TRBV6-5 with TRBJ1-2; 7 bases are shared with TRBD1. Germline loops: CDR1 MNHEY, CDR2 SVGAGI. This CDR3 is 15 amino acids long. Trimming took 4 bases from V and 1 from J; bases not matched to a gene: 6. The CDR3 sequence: CASSSTRQGNYGYTF. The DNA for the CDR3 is TGTGCCAGCAGTTCCACCAGACAGGGTAACTATGGCTACACCTTC.

CDR3: CASSFPRPGRPYEQYF. The CDR3 region has the DNA TGTGCCAGCAGTTTTCCCCGGCCAGGCCGACCCTACGAGCAGTACTTC. The rearrangement links TRBV12-3 or TRBV12-4 to TRBJ2-7; D is unresolved. The V end was cut by 3 bases, the J end by 2 bases, with 17 bases between. The CDR3 has 16 residues.

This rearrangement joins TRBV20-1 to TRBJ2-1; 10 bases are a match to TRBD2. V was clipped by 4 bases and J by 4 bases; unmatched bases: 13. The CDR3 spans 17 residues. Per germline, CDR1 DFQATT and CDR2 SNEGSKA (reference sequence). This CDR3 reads CSATTGLGLAAYNEQFF. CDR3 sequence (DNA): TGCAGTGCTACTACAGGGTTAGGACTAGCGGCATACAATGAGCAGTTCTTC.

DNA of the CDR3: TGTGCCAGCACCCCGGAGGTCTCTGGGGCCAACGTCCTGACTTTC. Residues: CASTPEVSGANVLTF. The chain uses TRBV12-3 or TRBV12-4 and TRBJ2-6, with D perhaps matching TRBD2 (5 bases). This CDR3 is built from 15 residues. Trimming cost V 7 bases and J 0 bases, with 10 bases left between them.